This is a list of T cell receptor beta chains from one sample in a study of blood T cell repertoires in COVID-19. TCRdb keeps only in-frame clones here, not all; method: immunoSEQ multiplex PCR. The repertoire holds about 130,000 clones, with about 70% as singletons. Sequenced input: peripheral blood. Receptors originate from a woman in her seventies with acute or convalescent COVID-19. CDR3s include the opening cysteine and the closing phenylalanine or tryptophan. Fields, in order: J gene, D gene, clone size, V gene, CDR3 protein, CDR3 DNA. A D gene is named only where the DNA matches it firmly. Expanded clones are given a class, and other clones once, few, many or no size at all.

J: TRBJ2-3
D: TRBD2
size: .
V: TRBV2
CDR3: CASRGGKRASSTDTQYF
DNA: TGTGCCAGCAGGGGGGGGAAGCGGGCTTCTAGCACAGATACGCAGTATTTT

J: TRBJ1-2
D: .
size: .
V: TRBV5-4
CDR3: CASSVSANYGYTF
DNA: TGTGCCAGCAGCGTTAGCGCTAACTATGGCTACACCTTC

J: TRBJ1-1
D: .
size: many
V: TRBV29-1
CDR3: CSVASGPNTEAFF
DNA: TGCAGCGTTGCTTCGGGTCCGAACACTGAAGCTTTCTTT

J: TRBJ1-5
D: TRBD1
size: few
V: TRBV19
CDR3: CASSIGGTGHQPQHF
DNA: TGTGCCAGTAGTATAGGGGGGACAGGACATCAGCCCCAGCATTTT

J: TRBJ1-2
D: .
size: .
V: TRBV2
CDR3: CASNLHLIYGYTF
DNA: TGTGCCAGCAATTTACACCTCATCTATGGCTACACCTTC

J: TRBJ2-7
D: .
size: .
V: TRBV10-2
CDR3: CASVAGTEQYF
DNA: TGCGCCAGCGTGGCGGGGACCGAGCAGTACTTC

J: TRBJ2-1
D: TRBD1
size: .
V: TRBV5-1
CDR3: CASSLRGQGGDEQFF
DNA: TGCGCCAGCAGCTTGCGGGGACAGGGAGGGGATGAGCAGTTCTTC

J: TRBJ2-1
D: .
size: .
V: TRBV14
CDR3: CASSRRGLHLYNEQFF
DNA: TGTGCCAGCAGCCGTCGGGGACTCCATCTCTACAATGAGCAGTTCTTC

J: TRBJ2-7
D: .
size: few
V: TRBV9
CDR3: CASSGQLGAEQYF
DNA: TGTGCCAGCAGCGGACAGTTAGGGGCCGAGCAGTACTTC

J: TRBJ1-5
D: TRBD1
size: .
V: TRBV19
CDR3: CASSYQGAMNQPQHF
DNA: TGTGCCAGTAGTTATCAGGGGGCCATGAATCAGCCCCAGCATTTT

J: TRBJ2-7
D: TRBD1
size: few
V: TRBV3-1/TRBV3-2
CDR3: CASSLGTGEQYF
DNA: TGTGCCAGCAGCCTTGGGACAGGGGAGCAGTACTTC

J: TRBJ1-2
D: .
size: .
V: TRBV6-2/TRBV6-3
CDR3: CASSQQWQPGDYTF
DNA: TGTGCCAGCAGCCAACAGTGGCAGCCGGGAGACTACACCTTC

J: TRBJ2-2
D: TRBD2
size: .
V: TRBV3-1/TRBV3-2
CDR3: CASLLAGGTNTGELFF
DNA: TGTGCCAGCCTATTAGCGGGGGGGACGAACACCGGGGAGCTGTTTTTT

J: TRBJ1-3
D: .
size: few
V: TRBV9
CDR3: CASSVDQGPGNTIYF
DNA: TGTGCCAGCAGCGTAGATCAGGGGCCGGGAAACACCATATATTTT

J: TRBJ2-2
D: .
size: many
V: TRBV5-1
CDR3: CASSFGNTGELFF
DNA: TGCGCCAGCAGCTTCGGGAACACCGGGGAGCTGTTTTTT

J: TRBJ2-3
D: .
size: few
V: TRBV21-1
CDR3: CASSKVSSHEPTDTQYF
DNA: TGTGCCAGCAGCAAAGTCTCGAGCCACGAACCCACAGATACGCAGTATTTT